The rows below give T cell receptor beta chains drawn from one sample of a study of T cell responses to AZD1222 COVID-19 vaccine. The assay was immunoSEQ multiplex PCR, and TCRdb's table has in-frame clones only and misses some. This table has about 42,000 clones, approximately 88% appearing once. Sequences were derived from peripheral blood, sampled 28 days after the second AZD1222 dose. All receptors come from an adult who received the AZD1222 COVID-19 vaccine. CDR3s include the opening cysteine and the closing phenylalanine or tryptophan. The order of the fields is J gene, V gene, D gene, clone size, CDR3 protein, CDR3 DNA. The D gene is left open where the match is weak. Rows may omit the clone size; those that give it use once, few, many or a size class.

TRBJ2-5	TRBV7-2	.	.	CASSLARFQETQYF	TGTGCCAGCAGCTTAGCCCGGTTTCAAGAGACCCAGTACTTC
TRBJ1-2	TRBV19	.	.	CASSRGREDGYTF	TGTGCCAGTAGTCGGGGAAGGGAGGATGGCTACACCTTC
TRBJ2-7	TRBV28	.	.	CASSLGQRFEQYF	TGTGCCAGCAGTTTAGGGCAGAGGTTCGAGCAGTACTTC
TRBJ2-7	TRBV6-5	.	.	CASSLDASSYEQYF	TGTGCCAGCAGTTTAGACGCTAGCTCCTACGAGCAGTACTTC
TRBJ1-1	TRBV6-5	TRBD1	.	CASSPGTDRKAFF	TGTGCCAGCAGTCCTGGGACAGACAGAAAGGCTTTCTTT
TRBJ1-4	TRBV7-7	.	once	CASSPHGGQKLFF	TGTGCCAGCAGCCCCCATGGGGGTCAAAAACTGTTTTTT
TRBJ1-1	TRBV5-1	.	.	CASSLAGHQNTEAFF	TGCGCCAGCAGCTTGGCCGGTCACCAGAACACTGAAGCTTTCTTT
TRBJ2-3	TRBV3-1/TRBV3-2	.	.	CASRGQGKGYGQYF	TGTGCCAGCAGGGGGCAGGGGAAAGGTTATGGGCAGTATTTT
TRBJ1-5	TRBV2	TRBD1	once	CASTAEGARNQPQHF	TGTGCCAGCACCGCGGAGGGGGCACGCAATCAGCCCCAGCATTTT
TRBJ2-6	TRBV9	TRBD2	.	CASSIGLAGASGANVLTF	TGTGCCAGCAGCATCGGACTAGCGGGAGCATCGGGGGCCAACGTCCTGACTTTC
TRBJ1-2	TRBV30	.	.	CAWSPSEGYTF	TGTGCCTGGAGTCCGTCGGAAGGCTACACCTTC
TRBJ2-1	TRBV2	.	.	CASKRDSHNEQFF	TGTGCCAGCAAGAGGGACTCCCACAATGAGCAGTTCTTC
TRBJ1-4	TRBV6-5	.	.	CASSPNLGVNEKLFF	TGTGCCAGCAGTCCTAACCTGGGTGTGAACGAAAAACTGTTTTTT
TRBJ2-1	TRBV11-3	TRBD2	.	CASSGPGLAGWNEQFF	TGTGCCAGCAGCGGACCGGGACTAGCGGGGTGGAATGAGCAGTTCTTC
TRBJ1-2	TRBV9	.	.	CASSAGRDPSYGYTF	TGTGCCAGCAGCGCCGGGAGGGACCCTTCCTATGGCTACACCTTC
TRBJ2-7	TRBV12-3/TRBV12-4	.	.	CASTNGALYEQYF	TGTGCCAGCACCAACGGGGCCCTCTACGAGCAGTACTTC
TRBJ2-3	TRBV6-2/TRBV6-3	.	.	CASSYSASRRDTQYF	TGTGCCAGCAGTTACTCGGCTAGCCGACGAGATACGCAGTATTTT
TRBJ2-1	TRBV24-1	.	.	CATSRSGSYNEQFF	TGTGCCACCAGTAGGTCAGGATCCTACAATGAGCAGTTCTTC
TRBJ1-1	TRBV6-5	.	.	CVAGTQNTEAFF	TGCGTCGCCGGGACACAGAACACTGAAGCTTTCTTT
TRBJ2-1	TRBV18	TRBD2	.	CASSPGAGVYNEQFF	TGTGCCAGCTCACCAGGGGCGGGGGTTTACAATGAGCAGTTCTTC
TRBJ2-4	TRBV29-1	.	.	CSVGQGGAKNIQYF	TGCAGCGTTGGGCAGGGGGGGGCCAAAAACATTCAGTACTTC
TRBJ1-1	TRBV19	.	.	CASSIGVQNTEAFF	TGTGCCAGTAGTATAGGAGTGCAGAACACTGAAGCTTTCTTT